The 8 T cell receptor beta chains below all came from one sample that was sequenced in a study of memory CD4+ T cells and cytomegalovirus serostatus. Single viable CD3+CD4+CD8-CD45RO+ cells were sorted as the memory CD4+ T cells. The data were produced by immunoSEQ multiplex PCR, yet TCRdb's version contains in-frame clones alone and is incomplete. Of 40,000 to 50,000 clones listed, about 78% are singletons. The sample was memory CD4+ T cells from blood. The receptors were gathered from an adult in good health and CMV-seronegative.

The V gene is TRBV6-6, the J gene TRBJ2-7; 8 bases are a match to TRBD1. The CDR3 sequence is 15 residues long. Germline CDR1 and CDR2: MNHNY and SVGAGI (reference sequence). The V gene end was trimmed by 2 bases and the J gene end by 4 bases; junction bases not matched to a gene: 7. The CDR3 DNA reads TGTGCCAGCAGTTACGCGTCAGGGGGCTTATACGAGCAGTACTTC. Amino acid sequence: CASSYASGGLYEQYF.

A few counts support this clone. V gene TRBV18 combines with J gene TRBJ2-7, with 7 bases identical to TRBD1. The germline gives CDR1 KGHSH, CDR2 LQKENI. V lost 3 bases and J lost 4; bases outside the gene matches: 12. The CDR3 runs 16 residues. CDR3 residues: CASSPLLQGSGYEQYF. CDR3 coding DNA: TGTGCCAGCTCACCCCTCCTACAGGGGAGTGGGTACGAGCAGTACTTC.

The chain combines TRBV13 with TRBJ2-7; 8 bases map to TRBD1. Germline loops: CDR1 PRHDT, CDR2 FYEKMQ (reference sequence). The CDR3 has 17 residues. The ends lost 5 bases at V and 4 bases at J; junction bases unmatched: 16. The CDR3 sequence is CASSQTGAPEYEYEQYF. CDR3 coding DNA: TGTGCCAGCAGCCAGACAGGGGCCCCCGAATACGAATACGAGCAGTACTTC.

The sample holds a few counts of this clone. This sequence joins TRBV7-2 and TRBJ1-4; D is uncertain. Germline CDR1 is SGHTA and CDR2 is FQGNSA. The CDR3 consists of 12 residues. V lost 3 bases to trimming and J lost 8 bases, with 7 bases between them. Here the CDR3 reads CASSFFGEKLFF. The DNA for the CDR3 is TGTGCCAGCAGCTTTTTCGGGGAAAAACTGTTTTTT.

This clone was observed a handful of times. This chain links TRBV28 with TRBJ1-3; no firm D call. The ends were cut back, 5 bases at V and 0 bases at J, with 11 bases in the middle. Germline CDR1 MDHEN, CDR2 SYDVKM. The CDR3 loop spans 15 amino acids. This CDR3 reads CASSPQSSSGNTIYF. The CDR3, as DNA: TGTGCCAGCAGTCCTCAGAGTAGCTCTGGAAACACCATATATTTT.

V and J are TRBV4-1 and TRBJ1-2, with D possibly being TRBD1 (6 bases). V was trimmed by 4 bases and J by 6 bases, leaving 24 bases between them. CDR3 length: 17 amino acids. Germline CDR1 and CDR2: MGHRA and YSYEKL. The CDR3 region is CASSRIGGLPRGDGYTF. CDR3 sequence (DNA): TGCGCCAGCAGCCGAATAGGTGGCCTCCCCAGGGGAGATGGCTACACCTTC.

The chain carries TRBV5-6 and TRBJ1-5; 12 bases are a match to TRBD1. The junction had 5 bases not matched to a gene; V was cut back by 3 bases and J by 1 base. CDR3 length: 17 amino acids. Germline-derived CDR1 and CDR2 are SGHDT and YYEEEE. CDR3 residues: CASSSGTGGGSNQPQHF. The CDR3 coding sequence is TGTGCCAGCAGCTCGGGGACAGGGGGCGGGAGCAATCAGCCCCAGCATTTT. The full variable domain, in which reference TRBV5-6 and TRBJ1-5 provide the parts outside the CDR3, is DAGVTQSPTHLIKTRGQQVTLRCSPKSGHDTVSWYQQALGQGPQFIFQYYEEEERQRGNFPDRFSGHQFPNYSSELNVNALLLGDSALYLCASSSGTGGGSNQPQHFGDGTRLSIL.

The chain joins TRBV5-1 to TRBJ1-1, with D unresolved. The CDR3 runs 15 residues. The germline CDR1 and CDR2 sequences are SGHRS and YFSETQ. Trimming shortened V by 4 bases and J by 3 bases, and 16 bases separated the two germline ends. Here the CDR3 DNA reads TGCGCCAGCAGCGCGGTGCAGCCCGGGTACACTGAAGCTTTCTTT. Its protein is CASSAVQPGYTEAFF.